The table lists the clone carrying this T cell receptor (beta chain) with many counts. Its antigen is not identified. Authors of the study amplified TCR beta CDR3 regions from RNA transcripts. A set of HTBI primers served as the primers for a first-round RT-PCR of the TCR CDR3. Each CDR3 protein is one row after TCRdb ran MiXCR on the multiplex PCR reads. The data show about 760,000 distinct CDR3 sequences, 30% to 40% seen once. Based on clinical symptoms, serum thyroxine and TRAb, thyroid ultrasound and orbital computed tomography, diagnoses were reached. The source of the sample is a study of T cells in Graves' hyperthyroidism and ophthalmopathy. Findings of the study overall: Median prediction lead before ophthalmopathy onset was about 6.5 months with the model. Among thyroid clonotypes expanded above 0.001, most also appeared in blood.

The CDR3 length is 13 residues. Trimming pared 4 bases from V and 7 bases from J, leaving 14 bases between. Germline CDR1 reads SGHTA; CDR2 reads FQGNSA. The chain carries TRBV7-2 and TRBJ2-7; D call uncertain. The sample consisted of blood. This receptor was obtained from a woman in her 40s with Graves' hyperthyroidism. This chain's CDR3 is CASSSRPFSEQYF. As DNA, the CDR3 is TGTGCCAGCAGCTCAAGGCCCTTTTCGGAGCAGTACTTC.